This T cell receptor beta chain appears in the sequencing data of a study of technical replicates of blood from several donors. Assay: immunoSEQ multiplex PCR; the TCRdb copy retains only in-frame clones and omits some. The profile shows around 93,000 clones, around 96% of them singletons. The length of the CDR3 is 18 residues. The V segment lost 0 bases and the J segment 1 base; nucleotides outside the gene matches: 12. Per germline, CDR1 SGHNT and CDR2 YENEEA. The TCR comes from a human donor in good health. What was sequenced was T cells isolated from PBMCs. The rearrangement joins TRBV11-3 to TRBJ2-7; 7 bases fit TRBD2. The CDR3 DNA reads as TGTGCCAGCAGCTTAGAAAGGGGAGGTAGCGGGCCTTCCTACGAGCAGTACTTC. It yields the protein CASSLERGGSGPSYEQYF.